The clone carrying this TCR beta chain was found once. Its antigen is undetermined. Germline CDR1 reads MGHRA; CDR2 reads YSYEKL. Trimming took 1 base from V and 0 from J, leaving 10 bases between them. This CDR3 contains 17 residues. Naive CD8 isolation took CD45RO-negative cells positively selected for CCR7 and excluded terminally differentiated effector memory CD45RA+ cells. All donors were healthy HIV-negative adults lacking recent acute infections or vaccinations. The data were produced by immunoSEQ multiplex PCR, yet TCRdb's version contains in-frame clones alone and is incomplete. The table records roughly 2,000,000 clones, 90% to 95% of them present only once. The record originates from a study of shared clonotypes between healthy human individuals. Regarding the study as a whole: In the sorted subsets, rarefaction showed sequencing was incomplete despite large depth.

Material: naive CD8+ T cells from PBMCs. The V gene is TRBV4-1, the J gene TRBJ1-6; D not resolved. The TCR comes from a man aged 18 to 35 in good health. Some clones in this sample may be carry-over from other donors' samples. The CDR3 region has the DNA TGCGCCAGCAGCCAAGTTTGGGCGAGCTCCTATAATTCACCCCTCCACTTT. This codes for CASSQVWASSYNSPLHF.